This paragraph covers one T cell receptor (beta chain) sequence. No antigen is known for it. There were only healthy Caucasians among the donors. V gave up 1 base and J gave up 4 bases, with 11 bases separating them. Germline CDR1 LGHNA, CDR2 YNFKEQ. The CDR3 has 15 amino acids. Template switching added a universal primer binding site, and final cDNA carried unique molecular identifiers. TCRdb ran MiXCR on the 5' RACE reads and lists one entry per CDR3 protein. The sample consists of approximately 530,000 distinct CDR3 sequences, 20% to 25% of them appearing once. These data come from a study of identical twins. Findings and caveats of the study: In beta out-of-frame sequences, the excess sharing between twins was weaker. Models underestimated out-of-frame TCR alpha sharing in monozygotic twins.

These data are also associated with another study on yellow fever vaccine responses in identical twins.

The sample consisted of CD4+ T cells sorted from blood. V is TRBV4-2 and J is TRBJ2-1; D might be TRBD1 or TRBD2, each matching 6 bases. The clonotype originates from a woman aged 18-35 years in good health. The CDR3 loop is CASSQGGAGYNEQFF. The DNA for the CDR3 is TGTGCCAGCAGCCAAGGGGGGGCGGGGTACAATGAGCAGTTCTTC.